Shown below are 16 T cell receptor beta chains from a single sample sequenced in a study of blood T cells in healthy people across ages. Using a J-beta primer mix together with a sample-barcoded 5' primer, a second PCR was run for about 6 to 12 cycles. TCRdb re-called the 5' RACE reads with MiXCR, one entry per CDR3 protein. The data contain 800,000 to 950,000 distinct CDR3 sequences, under 35% of them singletons. These same records also appear under a second study, on T cells of mothers and their children.

Sequencing input: blood. Receptor source: a woman in her 40s in good health.

Note on this clonotype: One end of the junction varies from germline; a read error may be responsible. CDR3 nucleotides: TGTGCCAGCTCACCAGCGCCCCGGCCGACTAACTATAGCTACACCTTC. Translation gives CASSPAPRPTNYSYTF. This chain links TRBV18 with TRBJ1-2; D gene unclear. CDR3 size: 16 residues. Germline V gene lookup returns CDR1 KGHSH and CDR2 LQKENI.

The sample holds many counts of this clonotype. This rearrangement joins TRBV7-2 to TRBJ2-3, with 12 bases fitting TRBD2. Germline-derived CDR1 and CDR2 are SGHTA and FQGNSA. V was pared by 5 bases and J by 8 bases, with 8 bases of the junction left unmatched. The CDR3 has 15 amino acids. CDR3 protein: CASSLPSGGAATQYF. Here the CDR3 DNA reads TGTGCCAGCAGCCTACCTAGCGGGGGGGCGGCTACGCAGTATTTT.

This clonotype was detected many times. The rearrangement uses TRBV28 and TRBJ2-7, with D perhaps matching TRBD2 (5 bases). V shed 4 bases and J shed 6 bases, with 7 bases lying between them. Germline assignment: CDR1 MDHEN and CDR2 SYDVKM. The CDR3 consists of 11 residues. CDR3 in amino acids: CASSYAGEQYF. For the CDR3, the DNA is TGTGCCAGCAGTTATGCGGGCGAGCAGTACTTC. Full variable domain (rest looked up from reference TRBV28 and TRBJ2-7): DVKVTQSSRYLVKRTGEKVFLECVQDMDHENMFWYRQDPGLGLRLIYFSYDVKMKEKGDIPEGYSVSREKKERFSLILESASTNQTSMYLCASSYAGEQYFGPGTRLTVT.

The J gene is TRBJ1-4, the V gene TRBV12-3 or TRBV12-4, with D hard to call. V dropped 6 bases and J dropped 0 bases, with 8 bases sitting between them. The CDR3 is 14 residues long. The CDR3 coding sequence is TGTGCCAGCAGGTCTCGGACAACTAATGAAAAACTGTTTTTT. This codes for CASRSRTTNEKLFF.

The rearrangement joins TRBV6-2 or TRBV6-3 to TRBJ2-7, with D hard to call. With 2 bases removed from V and 2 bases from J, the gap between germline ends came to 13 bases. Per the germline V gene, CDR1 is MNHEY and CDR2 is SVGEGT. The length of the CDR3 is 15 residues. DNA for the CDR3: TGTGCCAGCAGTTACAAGTCGCGCGGAGCCTACGAGCAGTACTTC. Its protein product is CASSYKSRGAYEQYF.

To note about this clonotype: A much larger clone is a single base away; this may be a read error. The chain couples TRBV7-2 to TRBJ1-2; TRBD1 is a possible D gene (5 bases). Germline CDR1 SGHTA, CDR2 FQGNSA. The CDR3 has 13 residues. V was shortened by 6 bases and J by 7 bases, with 15 bases between the two germline ends. CDR3 DNA: TGTGCCAGCAGGCCCTTGACAGTCTCTGGCTACACCTTC. This translates into CASRPLTVSGYTF.

The chain recombines TRBV20-1 with TRBJ2-1; TRBD2 matches 10 bases. J was trimmed by 7 bases and V by 0 bases; bases with no gene match: 9. The CDR3 runs 16 residues. Germline CDR1 is DFQATT and CDR2 is SNEGSKA (reference sequence). This CDR3 is CSARDRAGGLRNEQFF. The CDR3 nucleotides read TGCAGTGCTAGAGACCGAGCGGGGGGGCTGAGGAATGAGCAGTTCTTC.

With respect to this clonotype: At one end, the junction sequence differs from germline, possibly due to a read error. This chain joins TRBV4-2 and TRBJ2-1, with 9 positions matching TRBD2. The CDR3 is 16 residues long. Germline CDR1 is LGHNA and CDR2 is YNFKEQ. CDR3 in amino acids: CVSSQASSGIPKEQFF. The CDR3 bases are TGTGTCAGCAGCCAAGCGTCTAGCGGGATCCCAAAGGAGCAGTTCTTC.

The gene calls are TRBV6-5 and TRBJ2-4, with D tentatively TRBD1 (5 bases). The DNA end is more similar to TRBJ2-5, so the J call may be wrong. The CDR3 covers 17 residues. Germline CDR1 and CDR2: MNHEY and SVGAGI. The CDR3 nucleotides are TGTGCCAGCAGTTACTCGTCCCTACTTCAGGGTCGAGAGACCCAGTACTTC. The encoded protein is CASSYSSLLQGRETQYF.

The table lists this clonotype with a few counts. The V call is TRBV7-9, the J call TRBJ2-4, with 7 bases lining up with TRBD1. Matching the DNA end better, TRBJ2-7 makes the J call doubtful. This CDR3 region has 16 residues. Germline V gene lookup returns CDR1 SEHNR and CDR2 FQNEAQ (reference sequence). The CDR3 protein is CASSLPSTGTLDEQYF. The CDR3 DNA is TGTGCCAGCAGCTTACCATCGACAGGGACCCTGGACGAGCAGTACTTC.

The genes are TRBV7-9 and TRBJ1-5, with TRBD1 matching over 10 bases. CDR1 is SEHNR, CDR2 FQNEAQ, per germline (reference sequence). Germline trimming cut 1 base from V and 3 bases from J; bases unmatched to any gene: 15. This CDR3 has 20 amino acids. CDR3 in amino acids: CASSLDFRGPGTGANQPQHF. The CDR3 DNA sequence: TGTGCCAGCAGCTTAGATTTCCGAGGGCCCGGGACAGGGGCCAATCAGCCCCAGCATTTT.

This clonotype was counted many times. The chain recombines TRBV7-3 with TRBJ2-7; TRBD1 agrees at 8 bases. Germline CDR1 reads SGHTA; CDR2 reads FQGTGA. The CDR3 loop spans 13 amino acids. J gave up 5 bases and V 2 bases, and 2 bases lay outside the gene matches. CDR3 bases: TGTGCCAGCAGCTTATTACAGGGGGACGAGCAGTACTTC. Protein sequence: CASSLLQGDEQYF.

This clonotype was seen more than once but under ten times. One end of the junction is discordant with germline, which a read error may explain. The rearrangement links TRBV4-1 to TRBJ1-4; tentatively, D is TRBD1 (5 bases). The V gene's germline CDR1 is MGHRA and CDR2 YSYEKL. The CDR3 contains 17 residues. CDR3 nucleotides: TGCGCCTGCAGTCGGCAGGGACCCTTTGCAACTAATGAAAAACTGTTTTTT. This encodes CACSRQGPFATNEKLFF.

This chain uses TRBV3-1 with TRBJ1-2; the match to TRBD1 covers 7 bases. V dropped 4 bases and J dropped 4; count of bases not matched to a gene: 6. CDR1 is LGHDT, CDR2 YNNKEL, per germline (reference sequence). This CDR3 region has 14 residues. DNA for the CDR3: TGTGCCAGCAGCCGCACCGGGACAGTCTATGGCTACACCTTC. Protein sequence: CASSRTGTVYGYTF.

The chain combines TRBV27 with TRBJ1-1; a weak D match, TRBD1 (5 bases). The CDR3 contains 14 residues. Germline V CDR1 and CDR2: MNHEY, SMNVEV (reference sequence). Trimming left V 3 bases short and J 3 bases short, with 11 bases between. CDR3 region: CASSFGGGDTEAFF. For the CDR3, the DNA is TGTGCCAGCAGTTTTGGGGGAGGCGACACTGAAGCTTTCTTT.

Only a few counts were recorded for this clonotype. V gene TRBV29-1 combines with J gene TRBJ2-1, with D perhaps matching TRBD2 (6 bases). Trimming cost V 4 bases and J 0 bases, with 10 bases left between them. This CDR3 is 14 amino acids long. Germline V gives CDR1 SQVTM, CDR2 ANQGSEA. The CDR3 bases are TGCAGCGTTGTCGGAGGGATCTCCTACAATGAGCAGTTCTTC. This codes for CSVVGGISYNEQFF.